The 25 T cell receptor beta chains in this list originate from one sample, sequenced in a study of early T cells in non-severe SARS-CoV-2 infection. MiXCR, run by TCRdb on the 5' RACE reads, gives a single entry per CDR3 protein. The table shows 50,000 or so distinct CDR3 sequences, with 12% occurring only once. Material for sequencing was whole blood. The source of these receptors is an adult who was a healthcare worker with PCR-confirmed SARS-CoV-2 infection or an uninfected control (not recorded which).

The V and J genes are TRBV21-1 and TRBJ2-4; TRBD2 reflects the table's D call only, with no check against the DNA. TRBV21-1 is described as a pseudogene. This CDR3 has 18 amino acids. CDR3 sequence: CASSKGYPSELAKNIQYF. CDR3 nucleotide sequence: TGTGCCAGCAGCAAAGGGTACCCTAGCGAACTAGCCAAAAACATTCAGTACTTC.

This sequence joins TRBV6-1 and TRBJ1-5, with D perhaps matching TRBD1 (5 bases). The CDR3 length is 12 residues. With 3 bases removed from V and 10 bases from J, the gap between germline ends came to 10 bases. The germline CDR1 and CDR2 sequences are MNHNS and SASEGT. CDR3 in amino acids: CASSDQTDPQHF. The DNA of the CDR3 is TGTGCCAGCAGTGACCAGACAGATCCCCAGCATTTT.

This clonotype was detected many times. V and J are TRBV5-4 and TRBJ1-2, with D possibly matching TRBD1 (6 bases). With 4 bases removed from V and 6 bases from J, the gap between germline ends came to 19 bases. The germline CDR1 and CDR2 sequences are SGHNT and YYREEE (reference sequence). The CDR3 consists of 15 residues. CDR3 sequence reads: CASSPRSGGRDGYTF. DNA of the CDR3: TGTGCCAGCAGCCCCCGATCGGGGGGCCGGGATGGCTACACCTTC.

There are many counts of this clonotype. This rearrangement joins TRBV2 to TRBJ2-7; TRBD1 or TRBD2 may be the D gene (5 bases each). Germline loops: CDR1 SNHLY, CDR2 FYNNEI. V was pared by 7 bases and J by 5 bases, with 15 bases between. CDR3 length: 13 amino acids. The CDR3 nucleotides read TGTGCCAGCAATGACGGGGCAAACGACGAGCAGTACTTC. It specifies CASNDGANDEQYF.

This clonotype was picked up many times. The chain uses TRBV6-5 and TRBJ2-1, with D possibly called TRBD1 or TRBD2 (6 bases each). The germline V and J ends were trimmed by 9 bases and 0 bases, with 12 bases remaining between them. CDR3 size: 14 residues. Germline V gene data show CDR1 as MNHEY and CDR2 as SVGAGI. The CDR3 nucleotides are TGTGCCAGTCTAGGGGGGTACTCCTACAATGAGCAGTTCTTC. Amino acid sequence: CASLGGYSYNEQFF.

The chain has TRBV11-1 and TRBJ1-1; 7 bases agree with TRBD1. There are 13 residues in the CDR3. Germline V gene data show CDR1 as SGHAT and CDR2 as FQDESV (reference sequence). The J segment lost 3 bases and the V segment lost 8 bases, leaving 6 bases of the junction unmatched. The CDR3 DNA reads TGTGCCAGCGGGCCAGGGGGGCACACTGAAGCTTTCTTT. Translating gives CASGPGGHTEAFF.

In its sample, this clonotype was seen a few times. This rearrangement joins TRBV7-2 to TRBJ2-2; D ambiguous. The CDR3 runs to 14 residues. Germline V gives CDR1 SGHTA, CDR2 FQGNSA. V shed 0 bases and J shed 12 bases, with 14 bases lying between them. CDR3 in amino acids: CASSLAQSNLKLFF. DNA of the CDR3: TGTGCCAGCAGCTTAGCGCAAAGCAACCTGAAGCTGTTTTTT.

This clonotype occurred a few times. V and J are TRBV6-1 and TRBJ2-2; D not resolved. The V gene lost 3 bases and the J gene lost 3 bases, with 5 bases spanning the gap. The germline V gene encodes CDR1 MNHNS and CDR2 SASEGT. The CDR3 extends over 13 amino acids. The CDR3 spells CASSEADTGELFF. CDR3 DNA: TGTGCCAGCAGTGAGGCGGACACCGGGGAGCTGTTTTTT.

The J gene is TRBJ2-1, the V gene TRBV13; D is perhaps TRBD2 (6 bases). Germline assignment: CDR1 PRHDT and CDR2 FYEKMQ (reference sequence). CDR3 length: 18 amino acids. The V gene lost 0 bases and the J gene lost 2 bases, with 17 bases spanning the gap. The CDR3 here is CASSLGRRRGPTYNEQFF. The CDR3 DNA reads as TGTGCCAGCAGCTTAGGCAGAAGGCGGGGACCAACCTACAATGAGCAGTTCTTC.

The rearrangement uses TRBV7-9 and TRBJ2-7, with D perhaps TRBD1 (7 bases). V shed 6 bases and J shed 4 bases, with 13 bases lying between them. The CDR3 has 13 amino acids. Germline V gene data show CDR1 as SEHNR and CDR2 as FQNEAQ (reference sequence). In DNA form, the CDR3 reads TGTGCCAGCAGGGAGGGGGCATCGTACGAGCAGTACTTC. It yields the protein CASREGASYEQYF. The full variable domain, with the rest looked up from reference TRBV7-9 and TRBJ2-7, is DTGVSQNPRHKITKRGQNVTFRCDPISEHNRLYWYRQTLGQGPEFLTYFQNEAQLEKSRLLSDRFSAERPKGSFSTLEIQRTEQGDSAMYLCASREGASYEQYFGPGTRLTVT.

The rearrangement joins TRBV7-6 to TRBJ2-1, with D unclear. The CDR3 contains 11 residues. V lost 3 bases and J 8 bases, leaving 5 bases between the germline ends. Germline V lookup: CDR1 SGHVS, CDR2 FNYEAQ. CDR3 sequence reads: CASSFDHEQFF. Written as DNA, the CDR3 is TGTGCCAGCAGCTTTGACCATGAGCAGTTCTTC.

The V call is TRBV7-8, the J call TRBJ1-4, with 7 bases aligning to TRBD1. Looked up from germline, CDR1 is SGHVS and CDR2 is FQNEAQ. This CDR3 comprises 18 residues. Trimming took 5 bases from V and 7 from J; bases not matched to a gene: 19. Here the CDR3 DNA reads TGTGCCAGCAGCCCTTTGTTAGGGGGCTCAAATGTTGGTGAAAAACTGTTTTTT. Amino acid sequence: CASSPLLGGSNVGEKLFF. Full variable domain (remainder filled in from reference TRBV7-8 and TRBJ1-4): GAGVSQSPRYKVAKRGQDVALRCDPISGHVSLFWYQQALGQGPEFLTYFQNEAQLDKSGLPSDRFFAERPEGSVSTLKIQRTQQEDSAVYLCASSPLLGGSNVGEKLFFGSGTQLSVL.

This clonotype was counted ten times or more. V gene TRBV10-3 combines with J gene TRBJ2-6; no definite D call. The CDR3 covers 15 residues. The V gene lost 8 bases and the J gene lost 2 bases, with 13 bases spanning the gap. Germline V lookup: CDR1 ENHRY, CDR2 SYGVKD. The CDR3 reads CAIAMGSAGANVLTF. As DNA, the CDR3 is TGTGCCATCGCGATGGGAAGCGCTGGGGCCAACGTCCTGACTTTC.

The sample holds many counts of this clonotype. The rearrangement links TRBV5-1 to TRBJ1-6; TRBD1 matches 7 bases. The CDR3 contains 14 residues. CDR1 and CDR2 from the germline V gene are SGHRS and YFSETQ. Trimming removed 4 bases from V and 9 bases from J; junction bases left unmatched: 7. The CDR3 nucleotides are TGCGCCAGCAGCCGTTCCAGGGGGGGTTCACCCCTCCACTTT. Translation gives CASSRSRGGSPLHF.

This clonotype occurred many times. This rearrangement joins TRBV4-2 to TRBJ2-7, with TRBD2 as a possible D gene (6 bases). Germline CDR1 reads LGHNA; CDR2 reads YNFKEQ. Deletions cut 1 base from V and 0 bases from J, with 13 bases between. The CDR3 runs 16 residues. The DNA for the CDR3 is TGTGCCAGCAGCCAAGCCCGGGAGATGACCTCCTACGAGCAGTACTTC. Residues: CASSQAREMTSYEQYF.

In this sample, this clonotype turned up a few times. The genes are TRBV12-3 or TRBV12-4 and TRBJ1-6; TRBD1 agrees at 9 bases. The CDR3 is 12 amino acids. The J segment lost 9 bases and the V segment lost 6 bases, leaving 0 bases of the junction unmatched. The CDR3 nucleotides read TGTGCCAGCAGGACAGGGGGTTCACCCCTCCACTTT. Its translation is CASRTGGSPLHF.

The V gene is TRBV14, the J gene TRBJ2-1, with 9 bases lining up with TRBD2. Germline V gene lookup returns CDR1 SGHDN and CDR2 FVKESK. The V segment lost 4 bases and the J segment 6 bases; nucleotides outside the gene matches: 4. This CDR3 is built from 14 residues. CDR3 sequence reads: CASSPRGGANEQFF. CDR3 bases: TGTGCCAGCAGCCCACGCGGGGGGGCCAATGAGCAGTTCTTC.

This clonotype was observed at least ten times. The chain employs TRBV18 and TRBJ1-1; D might be TRBD1 (6 bases). The germline V gene has CDR1 KGHSH and CDR2 LQKENI. The ends were cut back, 3 bases at V and 1 base at J, with 9 bases in the middle. The CDR3 spans 14 residues. The CDR3 region is CASSPRTENTEAFF. The CDR3 bases are TGTGCCAGCTCACCGCGGACAGAGAACACTGAAGCTTTCTTT.

This clonotype showed up just a few times. The J gene is TRBJ2-7, the V gene TRBV28; tentatively, D is TRBD1 (7 bases). The CDR3 totals 14 residues. V lost 0 bases and J 6 bases, leaving 12 bases between the germline ends. From germline, CDR1 is MDHEN and CDR2 SYDVKM. In DNA, the CDR3 is TGTGCCAGCAGTTTATGGGGCAGGGGGGCCGAGCAGTACTTC. Protein sequence: CASSLWGRGAEQYF.

This clonotype was counted between two and nine times. This chain connects TRBV20-1 to TRBJ1-2; 8 bases are shared with TRBD1. The V gene's germline CDR1 is DFQATT and CDR2 SNEGSKA (reference sequence). The length of the CDR3 is 13 residues. J gave up 4 bases and V 5 bases, and 6 bases lay outside the gene matches. For the CDR3, the DNA is TGCAGTGCTCCAGGACAGGGAGGCTATGGCTACACCTTC. Translation gives CSAPGQGGYGYTF.

This clonotype was counted many times. The genes are TRBV5-1 and TRBJ2-1; TRBD1 matches at 11 bases. The CDR3 extends over 13 amino acids. Germline assignment: CDR1 SGHRS and CDR2 YFSETQ. J gave up 9 bases and V 3 bases, and 2 bases lay outside the gene matches. The CDR3 DNA reads as TGCGCCAGCAGCTGGGGACAGGGGGGTGAGCAGTTCTTC. Its protein product is CASSWGQGGEQFF.

The V gene is TRBV14, the J gene TRBJ2-5; D is undetermined. The germline V and J ends were trimmed by 3 bases and 8 bases, with 7 bases remaining between them. The germline V gene encodes CDR1 SGHDN and CDR2 FVKESK. The length of the CDR3 is 11 residues. The CDR3 loop is CASSQGFTQYF. CDR3 sequence (DNA): TGTGCCAGCAGCCAGGGATTTACCCAGTACTTC.

This clonotype has a handful of counts. The chain recombines TRBV2 with TRBJ2-3; 8 nucleotides agree with TRBD2. Trimming took 7 bases from V and 4 from J; bases not matched to a gene: 7. The germline CDR1 and CDR2 sequences are SNHLY and FYNNEI. The CDR3 is made up of 14 amino acids. The CDR3 loop reads CASKASGGADTQYF. DNA for the CDR3: TGTGCCAGCAAGGCGAGCGGGGGCGCAGATACGCAGTATTTT.

This clonotype was recorded many times. One end of the junction does not line up with germline, which may come from a read error. The rearrangement joins TRBV7-7 to TRBJ1-1; D is unclear. The CDR3 loop spans 13 amino acids. From germline, CDR1 is SSHAT and CDR2 FNYEAQ (reference sequence). This CDR3 is CASSTGPFTEAFF. DNA for the CDR3: TGTGCTAGCAGCACCGGACCTTTTACTGAAGCTTTCTTT.

This clonotype appeared many times. The rearrangement joins TRBV20-1 to TRBJ1-5; D gene unclear. The V gene's germline CDR1 is DFQATT and CDR2 SNEGSKA (reference sequence). This CDR3 region has 10 residues. The V gene lost 5 bases and the J gene lost 13 bases, with 12 bases spanning the gap. This chain's CDR3 is CSAPGPLQHF. CDR3 in DNA: TGCAGTGCTCCCGGCCCGCTTCAGCATTTT.